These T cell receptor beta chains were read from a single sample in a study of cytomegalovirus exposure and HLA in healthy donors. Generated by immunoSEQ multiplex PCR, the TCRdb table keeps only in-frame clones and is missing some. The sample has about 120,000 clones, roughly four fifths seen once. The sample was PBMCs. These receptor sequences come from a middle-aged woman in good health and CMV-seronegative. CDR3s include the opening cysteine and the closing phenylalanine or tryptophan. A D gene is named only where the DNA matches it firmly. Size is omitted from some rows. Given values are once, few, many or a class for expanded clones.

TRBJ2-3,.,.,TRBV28,CAARGTSTDTQYF,TGTGCCGCAAGGGGCACTAGCACAGATACGCAGTATTTT
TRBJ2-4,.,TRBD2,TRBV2,CASNLLAGGKNIQYF,TGTGCCAGCAACCTACTAGCGGGAGGGAAAAACATTCAGTACTTC
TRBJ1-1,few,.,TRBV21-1,CASSRGTNRPEAFF,TGTGCCAGCAGCAGGGGGACTAACAGACCTGAAGCTTTCTTT
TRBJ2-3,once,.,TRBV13,CASSSGLPFTDTQYF,TGTGCCAGCAGCTCGGGACTGCCCTTCACAGATACGCAGTATTTT
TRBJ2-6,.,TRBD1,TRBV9,CASSVATVGTGVPSGANVLTF,TGTGCCAGCAGCGTAGCTACGGTAGGGACAGGGGTACCCTCTGGGGCCAACGTCCTGACTTTC
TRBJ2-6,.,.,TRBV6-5,CASTKTGSGANGLTF,TGTGCCAGCACAAAAACGGGCTCTGGGGCCAACGGCCTGACTTTC
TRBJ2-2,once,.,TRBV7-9,CASSPIGGNTGELFF,TGTGCCAGCAGCCCGATAGGGGGGAACACCGGGGAGCTGTTTTTT
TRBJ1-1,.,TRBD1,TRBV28,CASSLPTGAGNTEAFF,TGTGCCAGCAGTTTGCCTACAGGGGCGGGGAACACTGAAGCTTTCTTT
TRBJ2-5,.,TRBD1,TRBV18,CASSRRQGVETQYF,TGTGCCAGCTCACGAAGACAGGGGGTGGAGACCCAGTACTTC
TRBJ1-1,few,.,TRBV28,CASRPTQLNTEAFF,TGTGCCAGCAGACCGACACAACTTAACACTGAAGCTTTCTTT
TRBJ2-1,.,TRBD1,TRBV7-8,CASSLEGGQGWNEQFF,TGTGCCAGCAGCTTAGAAGGAGGACAGGGGTGGAATGAGCAGTTCTTC
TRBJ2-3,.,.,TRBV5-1,CASSLVGRATDTQYF,TGCGCCAGCAGCTTGGTAGGGCGGGCCACAGATACGCAGTATTTT
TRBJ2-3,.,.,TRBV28,CASSLSIRGSDTQYF,TGTGCCAGCAGTTTATCAATAAGGGGATCAGATACGCAGTATTTT
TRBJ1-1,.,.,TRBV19,CASSFSGFTEAFF,TGTGCCAGTAGTTTCTCAGGGTTCACTGAAGCTTTCTTT
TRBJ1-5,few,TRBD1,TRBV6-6,CASSYRQGSNQPQHF,TGTGCCAGCAGTTACCGACAGGGTAGCAATCAGCCCCAGCATTTT
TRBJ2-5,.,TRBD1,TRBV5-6,CASSPSGDYRGWSETQYF,TGTGCCAGCAGCCCCAGCGGAGATTACAGGGGATGGTCGGAGACCCAGTACTTC
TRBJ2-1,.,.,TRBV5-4,CASSLGPTSHEQFF,TGTGCCAGCAGCTTGGGGCCTACTAGTCATGAGCAGTTCTTC
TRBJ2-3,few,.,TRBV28,CASSYSTLVTMDTQYF,TGTGCCAGCAGTTACAGCACCCTCGTGACGATGGATACGCAGTATTTT
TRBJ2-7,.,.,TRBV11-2,CASSLAAGNLPYEQYF,TGTGCCAGCAGCTTAGCGGCAGGCAATCTACCTTACGAGCAGTACTTC
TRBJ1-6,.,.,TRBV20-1,CSAREYSPLHF,TGCAGTGCTAGGGAGTATTCACCCCTCCACTTT